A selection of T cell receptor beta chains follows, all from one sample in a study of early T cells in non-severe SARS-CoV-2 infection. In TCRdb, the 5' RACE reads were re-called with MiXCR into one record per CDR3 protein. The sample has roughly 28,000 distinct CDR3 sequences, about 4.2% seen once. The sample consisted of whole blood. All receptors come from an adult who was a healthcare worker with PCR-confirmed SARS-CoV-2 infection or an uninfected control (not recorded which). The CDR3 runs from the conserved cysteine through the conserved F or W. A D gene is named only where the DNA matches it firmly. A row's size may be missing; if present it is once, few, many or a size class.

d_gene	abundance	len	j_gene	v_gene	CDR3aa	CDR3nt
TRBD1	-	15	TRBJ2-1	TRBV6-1	CASSAGQGAYNEQFF	TGTGCCAGCAGCGCTGGACAGGGGGCTTACAATGAGCAGTTCTTC
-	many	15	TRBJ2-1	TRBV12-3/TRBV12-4	CASSLAMGSYNEQFF	TGTGCCAGCAGTTTAGCGATGGGGTCCTACAATGAGCAGTTCTTC
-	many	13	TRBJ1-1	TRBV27	CASSLAGNTEAFF	TGTGCCAGCAGTTTAGCCGGGAACACTGAAGCTTTCTTT
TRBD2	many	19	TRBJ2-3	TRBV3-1	CASSQRDPSRLANTDTQYF	TGTGCCAGCAGCCAAAGGGATCCCTCTCGACTAGCGAACACAGATACGCAGTATTTT
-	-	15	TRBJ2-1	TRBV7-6	CASSLGAHPHNEQFF	TGTGCCAGCAGCTTAGGGGCTCATCCTCACAATGAGCAGTTCTTC
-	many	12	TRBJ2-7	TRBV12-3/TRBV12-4	CATAGADYEQYF	TGTGCCACCGCCGGGGCCGACTACGAGCAGTACTTC
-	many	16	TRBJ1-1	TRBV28	CASSYIKGLKGTEAFF	TGTGCCAGCAGTTATATTAAGGGACTAAAGGGCACTGAAGCTTTCTTT
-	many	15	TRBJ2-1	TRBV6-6	CASSYQGRDYNEQFF	TGTGCCAGCAGTTACCAGGGGCGCGACTACAATGAGCAGTTCTTC
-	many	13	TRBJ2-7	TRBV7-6	CASSLGRDREQYF	TGTGCCAGCAGCTTAGGCAGGGATCGCGAGCAGTACTTC
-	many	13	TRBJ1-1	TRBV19	CASSRGVETEAFF	TGTGCCAGTTCGAGGGGGGTTGAGACTGAAGCTTTCTTT
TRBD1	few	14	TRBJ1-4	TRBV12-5	CASGHSDRGGKLFF	TGTGCTAGTGGTCATTCGGACAGGGGAGGAAAACTGTTTTTT
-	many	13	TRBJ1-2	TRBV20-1	CSAGGNRDYGYTF	TGCAGTGCCGGGGGGAACAGGGACTATGGCTACACCTTC
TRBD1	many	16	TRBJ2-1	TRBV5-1	CASSQLQGVTYNEQFF	TGCGCCAGCAGCCAATTACAGGGGGTAACCTACAATGAGCAGTTCTTC
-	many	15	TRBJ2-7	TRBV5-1	CASSLAAPTPYEQYF	TGCGCCAGCAGCTTGGCGGCACCAACCCCCTACGAGCAGTACTTC
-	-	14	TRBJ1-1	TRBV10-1	CASSEIGVDTEAFF	TGCGCCAGCAGTGAAATAGGAGTGGACACTGAAGCTTTCTTT
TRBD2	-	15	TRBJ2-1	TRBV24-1	CATSDRLAGVDEQFF	TGTGCCACCAGTGATCGGCTAGCGGGAGTCGATGAGCAGTTCTTC
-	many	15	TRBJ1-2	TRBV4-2	CASSQKGAIQDGYTF	TGTGCCAGCAGCCAAAAAGGCGCGATTCAGGATGGCTACACCTTC
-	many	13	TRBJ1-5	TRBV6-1	CASSERKNQPQHF	TGTGCCAGCAGTGAACGTAAGAATCAGCCCCAGCATTTT
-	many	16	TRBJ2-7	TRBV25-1	CASSEGPQGNPYEQYF	TGTGCCAGCAGTGAAGGACCGCAAGGAAATCCATACGAGCAGTACTTC
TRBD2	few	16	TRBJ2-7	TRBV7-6	CASSPSQGLAGVEQYF	TGTGCCAGCAGCCCATCTCAAGGACTAGCGGGGGTCGAGCAGTACTTC
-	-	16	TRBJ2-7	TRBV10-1	CASSDTRGVLSDEQYF	TGCGCCAGCAGTGATACCCGAGGGGTCCTCTCCGACGAGCAGTACTTC
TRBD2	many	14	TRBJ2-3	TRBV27	CASSSGTMTDTQYF	TGTGCCAGCAGTTCGGGGACTATGACAGATACGCAGTATTTT
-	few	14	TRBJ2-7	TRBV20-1	CSAIDRTSSYEQYF	TGCAGTGCCATCGACAGGACGAGCTCCTACGAGCAGTACTTC
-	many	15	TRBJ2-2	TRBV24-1	CATSGEGSNTGELFF	TGTGCCACCAGTGGAGAGGGGTCCAACACCGGGGAGCTGTTTTTT
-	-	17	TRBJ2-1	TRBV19	CASSTTQAGVDYNEQFF	TGTGCCAGTAGTACAACACAAGCCGGAGTGGACTACAATGAGCAGTTCTTC
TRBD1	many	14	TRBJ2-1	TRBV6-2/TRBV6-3	CASSSFRGRNEQFF	TGTGCCAGCAGTAGTTTCAGGGGGCGTAATGAGCAGTTCTTC
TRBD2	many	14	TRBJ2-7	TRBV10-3	CAISEERGAYEQYF	TGTGCCATCAGTGAGGAGCGGGGAGCCTACGAGCAGTACTTC
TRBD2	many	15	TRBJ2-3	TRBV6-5	CASSPIAGNTDTQYF	TGTGCCAGCAGTCCGATAGCGGGGAATACAGATACGCAGTATTTT
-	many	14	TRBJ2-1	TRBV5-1	CASSSGGPGNEQFF	TGCGCCAGCAGCTCCGGGGGTCCGGGGAATGAGCAGTTCTTC
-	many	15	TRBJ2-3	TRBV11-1	CASSLSRGDTDTQYF	TGTGCCAGCAGCTTATCCCGCGGGGACACAGATACGCAGTATTTT
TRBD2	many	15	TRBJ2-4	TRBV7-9	CASSSLANRRNIQYF	TGTGCCAGCAGCTCACTAGCGAACAGAAGGAACATTCAGTACTTC
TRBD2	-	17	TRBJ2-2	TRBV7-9	CASSPPSPLAGTGELFF	TGTGCCAGCAGCCCCCCTTCCCCCCTAGCGGGCACCGGGGAGCTGTTTTTT